A selection of T cell receptor beta chains follows, all from one sample in a study of T cell responses to AZD1222 COVID-19 vaccine. Method: immunoSEQ multiplex PCR; TCRdb's copy keeps in-frame clones and lacks some. The top ten hold 6.5% to 7.5% of the sample, which has over 65,000 clones, less than 90% seen once. The starting material was peripheral blood, obtained on day 0 of AZD1222 vaccination. All receptors come from an adult in good health. The CDR3 runs from the conserved cysteine through the conserved F or W. The order of the fields is V gene, clone size, J gene, D gene, CDR3 DNA, CDR3 protein. The D gene is left open where the match is weak. Expanded clones get a size class; other rows say once, few or many, or leave the size out.

>TRBV14|-|TRBJ2-1|TRBD2
TGTGCCAGCAGCCAGCTACTAGCGGGGGGGCAAAATGAGCAGTTCTTC
CASSQLLAGGQNEQFF
>TRBV28|-|TRBJ1-1|-
TGTGCCAGCCCAGGTATGGGCATGAACACTGAAGCTTTCTTT
CASPGMGMNTEAFF
>TRBV5-1|-|TRBJ2-3|TRBD1
TGCGCCAGCAGCTCGCCGGGACAGGTCACAGATACGCAGTATTTT
CASSSPGQVTDTQYF
>TRBV19|-|TRBJ1-1|-
TGTGCCACCATTGTCCCCGGGTACGTTGAAGCTTTCTTT
CATIVPGYVEAFF
>TRBV27|-|TRBJ2-7|TRBD1
TGTGCCAGCAGTCCCCGGGACAGGGTTTACGAGCAGTACTTC
CASSPRDRVYEQYF
>TRBV30|-|TRBJ1-2|-
TGTGCCTGGAGTGTAGGGGGAAGGGGACCCTTAGTTGGGTATGGCTACACCTTC
CAWSVGGRGPLVGYGYTF
>TRBV9|-|TRBJ1-1|-
TGTGCCAGCAGCGCTTCGGGACACCCTGATATGAACACTGAAGCTTTCTTT
CASSASGHPDMNTEAFF
>TRBV7-2|-|TRBJ1-4|TRBD1
TGTGCCAGCAGCTTACAGGGGGAGGAAAAACTGTTTTTT
CASSLQGEEKLFF
>TRBV6-1|-|TRBJ1-1|TRBD1
TGTGCCAGCAGTGACCGGACAGGGATCGACACTGAAGCTTTCTTT
CASSDRTGIDTEAFF
>TRBV11-3|once|TRBJ2-2|-
TGTGCCAGCAGCTTAGGCCTGAACACCGGGGAGCTGTTTTTT
CASSLGLNTGELFF
>TRBV5-3|-|TRBJ1-5|-
TGTGCCAGAAGCTTCCAGAGATATAGCAATCAGCCCCAGCATTTT
CARSFQRYSNQPQHF
>TRBV2|-|TRBJ1-2|-
TGTGCCAGCAGGGATGGACTCACCCAGGGGGGCTACACCTTC
CASRDGLTQGGYTF
>TRBV3-1/TRBV3-2|-|TRBJ1-6|-
TGTGCCAGCAGCCCACCTCAGGGTGGCTCACCCCTCCACTTT
CASSPPQGGSPLHF
>TRBV11-3|-|TRBJ1-5|-
TGTGCCAGCAGCTTAGATCCCAGGACAGCGTATTACAATCAGCCCCAGCATTTT
CASSLDPRTAYYNQPQHF